The 11 T cell receptor beta chains presented below share a single source sample, sequenced in a study of cytomegalovirus exposure and HLA in healthy donors. A multiplex PCR was run with 60 Vbeta primers and 13 Jbeta primers. TCRdb's table, derived via immunoSEQ multiplex PCR, lists solely in-frame clones and lacks some. The table records 65,000 to 75,000 clones, around 78% of them present only once. The sequencing input was PBMCs. The receptors here all came from a man over 45 in good health and CMV-seronegative.

The chain uses TRBV2 and TRBJ2-3, with 10 positions matching TRBD2. CDR1 SNHLY and CDR2 FYNNEI come from the germline V gene. Unmatched junction bases numbered 6, after V lost 7 bases and J lost 2 bases. This CDR3 has 15 amino acids. CDR3 sequence (DNA): TGTGCCAGCACCCGGACTAGCGGAAACACAGATACGCAGTATTTT. Its protein is CASTRTSGNTDTQYF.

The CDR3 DNA sequence: TGTGCCAGCAGAGCGTCTAGCAAGGCCCCCTACGAGCAGTACTTC. Translated: CASRASSKAPYEQYF. The rearrangement joins TRBV7-2 to TRBJ2-7; a possible D gene is TRBD2 (5 bases). CDR1 is SGHTA and CDR2 is FQGNSA in the germline V gene. This CDR3 has 15 residues. V shed 6 bases and J shed 2 bases, with 17 bases lying between them. Complete variable domain (other parts from reference TRBV7-2 and TRBJ2-7): GAGVSQSPSNKVTEKGKDVELRCDPISGHTALYWYRQSLGQGLEFLIYFQGNSAPDKSGLPSDRFSAERTGGSVSTLTIQRTQQEDSAVYLCASRASSKAPYEQYFGPGTRLTVT.

V and J are TRBV5-4 and TRBJ2-3; TRBD2 is a possible D gene (7 bases). V lost 4 bases, J lost 2 bases, and 17 bases lay in between. This CDR3 spans 16 amino acids. Germline values: CDR1 SGHNT, CDR2 YYREEE (reference sequence). This CDR3 is CASSLPRGQITDTQYF. The CDR3 bases are TGTGCCAGCAGCCTCCCGCGGGGGCAAATCACAGATACGCAGTATTTT.

The DNA for the CDR3 is TGCGCCAGCAGTCAATCTACTCCCACCATATTACTCTATGGCTACACCTTC. Residues: CASSQSTPTILLYGYTF. The V gene is TRBV23-1, the J gene TRBJ1-2; D gene uncertain. TRBV23-1 is given ORF status, its function remaining uncertain. The CDR3 contains 17 residues. V lost 0 bases and J lost 4, with 18 bases in between.

The chain recombines TRBV5-1 with TRBJ2-4; D is unclear. V lost 4 bases and J 3 bases, leaving 11 bases between the germline ends. The CDR3 is made up of 14 amino acids. Germline V CDR1 and CDR2: SGHRS, YFSETQ. The CDR3 region has the DNA TGCGCCAGCAGCCTACCCGGAGACAAAAACATTCAGTACTTC. This translates into CASSLPGDKNIQYF.

This chain connects TRBV2 to TRBJ2-1, with 12 bases aligning to TRBD2. CDR1 and CDR2 (germline): SNHLY, FYNNEI. V gave up 2 bases and J gave up 10 bases; unmatched junction bases: 6. This CDR3 comprises 15 residues. For the CDR3, the DNA is TGTGCCAGCAGTGAATCTAGCGGGGGGGTTCGGGAGCAGTTCTTC. Protein: CASSESSGGVREQFF.

On this clone itself: This CDR3 fails to terminate in the conserved phenylalanine or tryptophan, so it likely reflects a read error. The chain combines TRBV4-3 with TRBJ1-2; TRBD1 might be the D (6 bases). V gave up 0 bases and J gave up 3 bases, with 14 bases separating them. Per germline, CDR1 LGHNA and CDR2 YSLEER. The CDR3 totals 16 residues. The DNA for the CDR3 is TGCGCCAGCAGCCAAGACCCAATGACAGGCGACTATGGCTACACCGTC. The encoded protein is CASSQDPMTGDYGYTV.

CDR3 in DNA: TGTGCCATCAGTGAGATGAGACTAGCGGAATACGAGCAGTACTTC. This codes for CAISEMRLAEYEQYF. The chain combines TRBV10-3 with TRBJ2-7, with TRBD2 matching 9 bases. The germline V gene has CDR1 ENHRY and CDR2 SYGVKD. The junction had 6 bases not matched to a gene; V was cut back by 2 bases and J by 4 bases. This CDR3 comprises 15 residues.

The chain is built from TRBV5-1 and TRBJ1-4; unclear D gene. Germline V gives CDR1 SGHRS, CDR2 YFSETQ. V was trimmed by 2 bases and J by 3 bases, leaving 14 bases between them. The CDR3 has 16 amino acids. Written as DNA, the CDR3 is TGCGCCAGCAGCTTAGGAGGTACAGCTTCTAATGAAAAACTGTTTTTT. Its translation: CASSLGGTASNEKLFF.

The V gene is TRBV19, the J gene TRBJ1-1, with D possibly matching TRBD1 (5 bases). The CDR3 runs to 13 residues. The germline V gene encodes CDR1 LNHDA and CDR2 SQIVND (reference sequence). Trimming pared 3 bases from V and 13 bases from J, leaving 18 bases between. The CDR3 sequence: CASSMGLRAVGFF. The CDR3 bases are TGTGCCAGTAGTATGGGTCTCAGGGCGGTTGGTTTCTTT.

The gene calls are TRBV7-2 and TRBJ1-1; TRBD1 aligns across 7 bases. Losses at the gene ends were 6 bases for V and 4 bases for J; bases not matched to a gene: 11. The CDR3 has 15 residues. Germline assignment: CDR1 SGHTA and CDR2 FQGNSA. The CDR3 sequence: CASRDDRARGTEAFF. CDR3 nucleotides: TGTGCCAGCAGGGACGACAGGGCGCGGGGCACTGAAGCTTTCTTT.